This TCR beta chain was found in a study of cytomegalovirus exposure and HLA in healthy donors. 60 Vbeta and 13 Jbeta primers were used in PCR. TCRdb's copy holds only in-frame clones and misses some; the assay was immunoSEQ multiplex PCR. The sample holds about 120,000 clones; approximately 75% are singletons and the top ten take around 2%. In germline, CDR1 is SGDLS, CDR2 YYNGEE. The CDR3 runs to 18 residues. Trimming pared 3 bases from V and 2 bases from J, leaving 22 bases between. The TCR comes from a man aged 35 to 55 in good health and CMV-seronegative. The sample taken for sequencing was PBMCs. The chain is built from TRBV9 and TRBJ2-3, with D maybe TRBD2 (6 bases). The CDR3 is CASSALPAGRRDTDTQYF. CDR3 coding DNA: TGTGCCAGCAGCGCCCTTCCGGCGGGGCGGAGAGACACAGATACGCAGTATTTT.